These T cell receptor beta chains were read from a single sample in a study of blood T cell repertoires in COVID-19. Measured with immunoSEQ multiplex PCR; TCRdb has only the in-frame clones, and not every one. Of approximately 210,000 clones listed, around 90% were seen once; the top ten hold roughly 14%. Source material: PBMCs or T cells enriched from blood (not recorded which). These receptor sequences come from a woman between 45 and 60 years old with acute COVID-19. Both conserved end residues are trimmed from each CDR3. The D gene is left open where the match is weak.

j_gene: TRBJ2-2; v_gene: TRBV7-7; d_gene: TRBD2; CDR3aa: ASRPGGVNTGELF
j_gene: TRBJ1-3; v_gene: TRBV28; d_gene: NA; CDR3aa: ASRTPRAGNTIY
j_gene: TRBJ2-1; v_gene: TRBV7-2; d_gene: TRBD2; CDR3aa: ASSLASRTSGRAFSYNEQF
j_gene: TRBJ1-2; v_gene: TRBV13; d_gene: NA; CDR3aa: ASSQKQADYGYT
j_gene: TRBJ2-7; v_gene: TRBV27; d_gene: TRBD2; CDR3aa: ASRLSWTSGGKQY
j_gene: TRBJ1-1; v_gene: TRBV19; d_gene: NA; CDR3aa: ASSLGARGDTEAF
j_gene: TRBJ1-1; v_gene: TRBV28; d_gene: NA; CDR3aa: ASRPPLGRSNTEAF
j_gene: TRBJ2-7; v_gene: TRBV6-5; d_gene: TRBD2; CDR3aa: ARGRRELSYEQY
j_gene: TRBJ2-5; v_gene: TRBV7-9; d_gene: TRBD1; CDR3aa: ASSLDKDRGRLVQETQY
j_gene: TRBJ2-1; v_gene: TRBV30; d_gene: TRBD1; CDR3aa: AWSDTGQATFYNEQF
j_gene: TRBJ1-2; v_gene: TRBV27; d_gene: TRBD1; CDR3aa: ASSLRGQKLAT
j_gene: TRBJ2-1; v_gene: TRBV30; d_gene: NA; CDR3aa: AWSVGGSLGGYNEQF
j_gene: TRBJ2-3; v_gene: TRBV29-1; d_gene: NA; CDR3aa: SVEQDTSTDTQY
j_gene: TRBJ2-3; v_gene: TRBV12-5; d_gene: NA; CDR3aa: ASGLWAGMGDTQY
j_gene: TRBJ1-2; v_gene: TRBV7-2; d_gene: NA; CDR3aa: ASSSRTEAYGYT
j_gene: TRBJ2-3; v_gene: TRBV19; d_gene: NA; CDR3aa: ASRASSTDTQY
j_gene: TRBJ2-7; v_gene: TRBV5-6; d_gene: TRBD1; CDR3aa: ASSGTGPTYEQY
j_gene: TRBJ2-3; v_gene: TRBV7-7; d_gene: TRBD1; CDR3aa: ASSPGGGNTDTQY
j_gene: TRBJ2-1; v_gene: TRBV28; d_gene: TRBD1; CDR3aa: ASSPRQGRNEQF
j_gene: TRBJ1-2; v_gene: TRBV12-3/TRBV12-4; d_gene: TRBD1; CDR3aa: ASSAGGYGYT
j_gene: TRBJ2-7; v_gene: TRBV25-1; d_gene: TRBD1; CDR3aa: ASSYRQGVSYEQY
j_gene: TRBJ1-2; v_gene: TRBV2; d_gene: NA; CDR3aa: ASSVETLT
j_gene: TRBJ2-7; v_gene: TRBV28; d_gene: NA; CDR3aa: ASSRRPGEYGDEQY
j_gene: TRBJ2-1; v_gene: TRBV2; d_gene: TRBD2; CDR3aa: ARTSGGGREQF
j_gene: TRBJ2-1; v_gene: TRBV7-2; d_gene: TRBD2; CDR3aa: ATRAGGYNEQF